The 30 T cell receptor beta chains listed next were all sequenced from one sample in a study of blood T cell repertoires in COVID-19. Using immunoSEQ multiplex PCR, the repertoire was profiled, and TCRdb retains in-frame clones only, with some absent. Counted here are 200,000 to 250,000 clones, 83% occurring once; the ten biggest clones make up 4.8%. The sequencing sample was made of PBMCs or T cells enriched from blood (not recorded which). All receptors come from a woman aged 50 to 60 who had been exposed to COVID-19.

The table lists this clone with a count of one. The chain carries TRBV20-1 and TRBJ1-1; D not certain. V lost 3 bases and J 3 bases, leaving 5 bases between the germline ends. This CDR3 has 11 residues. The germline V gene has CDR1 DFQATT and CDR2 SNEGSKA (reference sequence). CDR3 DNA sequence: TGCAGTGCTAGCTCTTACACTGAAGCTTTCTTT. Residues: CSASSYTEAFF.

The chain uses TRBV27 and TRBJ1-2; 11 bases map to TRBD1. V dropped 5 bases and J dropped 6; count of bases not matched to a gene: 2. Germline CDR1 is MNHEY and CDR2 is SMNVEV (reference sequence). CDR3 size: 13 residues. In nucleotides, the CDR3 is TGTGCCAGCAGTGGACAGGGGGCGCATGGCTACACCTTC. This sequence encodes CASSGQGAHGYTF.

The chain employs TRBV27 and TRBJ1-2; TRBD1 matches 10 bases. Germline CDR1 reads MNHEY; CDR2 reads SMNVEV (reference sequence). V was pared by 6 bases and J by 2 bases, with 3 bases of the junction left unmatched. The CDR3 consists of 14 residues. The CDR3 region has the DNA TGTGCCAGCAGGATGGGACAGGGGAACTATGGCTACACCTTC. Encoded protein: CASRMGQGNYGYTF.

The chain employs TRBV18 and TRBJ1-1, with D tentatively TRBD1 (5 bases). CDR1 and CDR2 (germline): KGHSH, LQKENI. This CDR3 comprises 14 residues. The germline V and J ends were trimmed by 4 bases and 8 bases, with 17 bases remaining between them. The CDR3 nucleotides are TGTGCCAGCTCACTGACTCCTTGGCGGGGGGAAGCTTTCTTT. Translation gives CASSLTPWRGEAFF.

The chain combines TRBV9 with TRBJ2-7; D is unresolved. V gave up 0 bases and J gave up 0 bases, with 13 bases separating them. Germline V lookup: CDR1 SGDLS, CDR2 YYNGEE. This CDR3 contains 16 residues. The CDR3 region has the DNA TGTGCCAGCAGCGTAGGCTCAGTGCATTACTCCTACGAGCAGTACTTC. This translates into CASSVGSVHYSYEQYF.

CDR3 nucleotides: TGTGCCAGCAGCTCCTCGACAGGAATGAGCGAGCAGTACTTC. This translates into CASSSSTGMSEQYF. V is TRBV5-6 and J is TRBJ2-7; maybe TRBD1 (6 bases). This CDR3 contains 14 residues. Trimming left V 3 bases short and J 6 bases short, with 16 bases between. The germline V gene has CDR1 SGHDT and CDR2 YYEEEE.

V and J are TRBV7-8 and TRBJ1-1; D is possibly TRBD1 (6 bases). Germline V lookup: CDR1 SGHVS, CDR2 FQNEAQ. This CDR3 is 14 amino acids long. V was trimmed by 7 bases and J by 2 bases, leaving 14 bases between them. The CDR3 DNA reads TGTGCCAGCAAGCCACAGGGTTCCAACACTGAAGCTTTCTTT. Its protein product is CASKPQGSNTEAFF.

The chain has TRBV7-2 and TRBJ1-2; 7 positions match TRBD1. Germline trimming cut 5 bases from V and 5 bases from J; bases unmatched to any gene: 8. This CDR3 has 14 amino acids. The germline CDR1 and CDR2 sequences are SGHTA and FQGNSA. The CDR3 here is CASSPNPGQYGYTF. As DNA, the CDR3 is TGTGCCAGCAGCCCCAATCCGGGACAGTATGGCTACACCTTC.

This clone was counted a single time. The J gene is TRBJ1-1, the V gene TRBV28, with D perhaps matching TRBD1 (5 bases). Trimming cost V 5 bases and J 5 bases, with 15 bases left between them. The germline CDR1 and CDR2 sequences are MDHEN and SYDVKM. This CDR3 has 14 residues. The CDR3 protein is CASSPPGKGTEAFF. CDR3 sequence (DNA): TGTGCCAGCAGTCCCCCAGGGAAGGGGACTGAAGCTTTCTTT.

The chain carries TRBV9 and TRBJ1-2; TRBD1 matches at 8 bases. CDR3 size: 17 residues. Looked up from germline, CDR1 is SGDLS and CDR2 is YYNGEE. V lost 0 bases and J lost 5; bases outside the gene matches: 12. Here the CDR3 DNA reads TGTGCCAGCAGCGTAGTGCCAGGGGGCGATTTTAGGTATGGCTACACCTTC. Protein sequence: CASSVVPGGDFRYGYTF.

V usage is TRBV5-1 and J usage is TRBJ2-1; tentatively, D is TRBD1 (7 bases). The CDR3 is made up of 16 amino acids. V shed 0 bases and J shed 5 bases, with 15 bases lying between them. Per the germline V gene, CDR1 is SGHRS and CDR2 is YFSETQ. CDR3: CASSLDLAGGHNEQFF. CDR3 DNA sequence: TGCGCCAGCAGCTTGGACCTAGCAGGGGGGCACAATGAGCAGTTCTTC. The full variable domain, its missing parts supplied by reference TRBV5-1 and TRBJ2-1, is KAGVTQTPRYLIKTRGQQVTLSCSPISGHRSVSWYQQTPGQGLQFLFEYFSETQRNKGNFPGRFSGRQFSNSRSEMNVSTLELGDSALYLCASSLDLAGGHNEQFFGPGTRLTVL.

The CDR3 loop is CASSRGAEYNSPLHF. In nucleotides, the CDR3 is TGTGCCAGCAGCCGCGGGGCCGAGTATAATTCACCCCTCCACTTT. This chain connects TRBV5-5 to TRBJ1-6, with D possibly matching TRBD1 (5 bases). Trimming stripped 4 bases from V and 4 bases from J, with 12 bases between. Germline CDR1 reads SGHKS; CDR2 reads YYEKEE (reference sequence). This CDR3 has 15 amino acids.

The CDR3 here is CASRPTGSFVSYEQYF. The CDR3 DNA reads TGTGCCAGCAGACCTACCGGGTCTTTTGTCTCCTACGAGCAGTACTTC. The chain couples TRBV28 to TRBJ2-7; no firm D call. Trimming cost V 6 bases and J 0 bases, with 18 bases left between them. In germline, CDR1 is MDHEN, CDR2 SYDVKM. This CDR3 is 16 amino acids long.

The chain carries TRBV10-3 and TRBJ2-5; maybe TRBD1 (6 bases). Germline CDR1 ENHRY, CDR2 SYGVKD. The ends were cut back, 3 bases at V and 3 bases at J, with 11 bases in the middle. The CDR3 sequence is 14 residues long. CDR3 region: CAISESGQKETQYF. In nucleotides, the CDR3 is TGTGCCATCAGTGAAAGCGGACAGAAAGAGACCCAGTACTTC.

The chain joins TRBV25-1 to TRBJ2-7; 7 nucleotides align to TRBD1. CDR1 is MGHDK, CDR2 SYGVNS, per germline. J was trimmed by 0 bases and V by 2 bases; bases with no gene match: 1. This CDR3 is built from 14 residues. As DNA, the CDR3 is TGTGCCAGCAGTGAAGGGGACAGCTCCTACGAGCAGTACTTC. Its translation is CASSEGDSSYEQYF.

The table lists this clone with many counts. The J gene is TRBJ2-3, the V gene TRBV10-2, with 7 bases lining up with TRBD2. With 5 bases clipped from V and 6 bases from J, the junction kept 8 bases outside the gene matches. The CDR3 is 14 residues long. Germline CDR1 and CDR2: WSHSY and SAAADI. The DNA for the CDR3 is TGCGCCAGCAGTCCGGGACTAAATGGGGATACGCAGTATTTT. It encodes CASSPGLNGDTQYF.

This chain links TRBV4-3 with TRBJ2-7; TRBD1 matches at 10 bases. Germline CDR1 reads LGHNA; CDR2 reads YSLEER. V dropped 1 base and J dropped 3; count of bases not matched to a gene: 6. The CDR3 spans 16 residues. The CDR3, as DNA: TGCGCCAGCAGCCAAGCCGTTGGACAGGGGGTCTACGAGCAGTACTTC. This codes for CASSQAVGQGVYEQYF.

V is TRBV4-2 and J is TRBJ1-4; D is uncertain. The CDR3 totals 15 residues. Trimming pared 4 bases from V and 5 bases from J, leaving 14 bases between. Germline V lookup: CDR1 LGHNA, CDR2 YNFKEQ. CDR3 residues: CASSPFTEFNEKLFF. In DNA form, the CDR3 reads TGTGCCAGCAGCCCATTCACAGAGTTCAATGAAAAACTGTTTTTT.

V and J are TRBV3-1 (or the pseudogene TRBV3-2) and TRBJ2-5, with D possibly TRBD1 on 6 matching bases. The CDR3 has 17 amino acids. Germline V gives CDR1 LGHDT, CDR2 YNNKEL (reference sequence). Trimming took 0 bases from V and 5 from J, leaving 19 bases between them. The CDR3 nucleotides are TGTGCCAGCAGCCAAGATTTCCGGGCTCAGGGGCGGGAGACCCAGTACTTC. Protein product: CASSQDFRAQGRETQYF.

The V and J genes are TRBV7-8 and TRBJ2-1; TRBD1 is a possible D gene (6 bases). Trimming shortened V by 4 bases and J by 10 bases, and 23 bases separated the two germline ends. CDR3 size: 16 residues. Per the germline V gene, CDR1 is SGHVS and CDR2 is FQNEAQ. The CDR3 bases are TGTGCCAGCAGCTATCCGGGGTTTCAGGGACAAAGCGAGCAGTTCTTC. Protein sequence: CASSYPGFQGQSEQFF.

The CDR3 sequence is CASSFWTGADEQFF. The DNA for the CDR3 is TGTGCCAGCAGCTTCTGGACAGGGGCCGACGAGCAGTTCTTC. The chain has TRBV9 and TRBJ2-1; 9 nucleotides match TRBD1. The ends lost 4 bases at V and 10 bases at J; junction bases unmatched: 9. The CDR3 is made up of 14 amino acids. The V gene's germline CDR1 is SGDLS and CDR2 YYNGEE.

The CDR3 is CASSSSGFTGNTIYF. The CDR3 DNA sequence: TGTGCCAGCTCATCATCAGGGTTTACTGGAAACACCATATATTTT. The gene calls are TRBV18 and TRBJ1-3, with D tentatively TRBD1 (5 bases). Germline CDR1 reads KGHSH; CDR2 reads LQKENI. The CDR3 spans 15 residues. Trimming removed 5 bases at V and 2 bases at J, with 13 bases between.

V gene TRBV7-9 combines with J gene TRBJ2-7; D not certain. The V and J ends lost 7 bases and 0 bases respectively, with 10 bases between them. Looked up from germline, CDR1 is SEHNR and CDR2 is FQNEAQ (reference sequence). The CDR3 is made up of 13 amino acids. CDR3 DNA sequence: TGTGCCAGCACCTCAGGCTACTCCTACGAGCAGTACTTC. Translating gives CASTSGYSYEQYF. The full variable domain, in which reference TRBV7-9 and TRBJ2-7 provide the parts outside the CDR3, is DTGVSQNPRHKITKRGQNVTFRCDPISEHNRLYWYRQTLGQGPEFLTYFQNEAQLEKSRLLSDRFSAERPKGSFSTLEIQRTEQGDSAMYLCASTSGYSYEQYFGPGTRLTVT.

This clone has only a few counts. The chain links TRBV5-1 to TRBJ2-1; 11 bases match TRBD2. The CDR3 length is 15 residues. The V and J ends lost 1 base and 12 bases, in that order; junction bases with no gene match: 9. In germline, CDR1 is SGHRS, CDR2 YFSETQ. In DNA form, the CDR3 reads TGCGCCAGCAGCTTGAAACTAGCGGGGGACTACGGGCAGTTCTTC. It encodes CASSLKLAGDYGQFF.

This sequence joins TRBV14 and TRBJ1-6; D call uncertain. The germline V gene has CDR1 SGHDN and CDR2 FVKESK. With 0 bases removed from V and 4 bases from J, the gap between germline ends came to 16 bases. The CDR3 is 18 residues long. The CDR3 loop is CASSQDGAGLSYNSPLHF. For the CDR3, the DNA is TGTGCCAGCAGCCAAGATGGCGCAGGTTTGTCGTATAATTCACCCCTCCACTTT.

The V call is TRBV12-3 or TRBV12-4, the J call TRBJ1-5; perhaps TRBD1 as D (6 bases). This CDR3 has 12 residues. V gave up 8 bases and J gave up 4 bases, with 9 bases separating them. CDR3 in amino acids: CASRGANQPQHF. The CDR3 coding sequence is TGTGCCAGCCGGGGGGCTAATCAGCCCCAGCATTTT.

V and J are TRBV30 and TRBJ1-6; unclear D gene. Germline V CDR1 and CDR2: GTSNPN, SVGIG (reference sequence). V was shortened by 4 bases and J by 6 bases, with 10 bases between the two germline ends. The CDR3 is 13 residues long. DNA of the CDR3: TGTGCCTGGAATGAGGTTGGTAATTCACCCCTCCACTTT. Its translation is CAWNEVGNSPLHF.

This clone has only one observation. This chain joins TRBV6-1 and TRBJ1-6; D uncertain. V was cut by 0 bases and J by 4 bases, with 7 bases left in between. This CDR3 is 15 amino acids long. The V gene's germline CDR1 is MNHNS and CDR2 SASEGT. In DNA, the CDR3 is TGTGCCAGCAGTGAAGCCCAAATGTATAATTCACCCCTCCACTTT. It yields the protein CASSEAQMYNSPLHF.

This chain uses TRBV7-2 with TRBJ2-1, with D possibly TRBD2 on 5 matching bases. This CDR3 comprises 12 residues. Germline assignment: CDR1 SGHTA and CDR2 FQGNSA. The V end lost 3 bases, the J end lost 10 bases, and 10 bases lay between the germline ends. CDR3 loop: CASSFRRREQFF. CDR3 DNA: TGTGCCAGCAGCTTTAGGAGGCGAGAGCAGTTCTTC.

This chain links TRBV6-5 with TRBJ2-7, with 8 bases lining up with TRBD2. This CDR3 has 14 residues. In germline, CDR1 is MNHEY, CDR2 SVGAGI. V lost 7 bases to trimming and J lost 2 bases; unmatched junction nucleotides: 7. The CDR3 loop reads CASNKRGPPYEQYF. DNA for the CDR3: TGTGCCAGCAACAAGCGGGGGCCGCCCTACGAGCAGTACTTC.